This TCR beta chain was recovered during a study of blood T cell repertoires in COVID-19. The V and J ends lost 7 bases and 4 bases respectively, with 15 bases between them. CDR1 SGDLS and CDR2 YYNGEE come from the germline V gene. There are 15 residues in the CDR3. The table came from immunoSEQ multiplex PCR; TCRdb's copy has only in-frame clones and leaves some out. The sample holds nearly 50,000 clones, about 86% seen once. The sequencing input was peripheral blood. This chain connects TRBV9 to TRBJ1-6; D not certain. The sequence came from a man aged 35-49 years with active COVID-19. DNA of the CDR3: TGTGCCAGCTCGAAGACGTGGGCTTATAATTCACCCCTCCACTTT. It encodes CASSKTWAYNSPLHF.